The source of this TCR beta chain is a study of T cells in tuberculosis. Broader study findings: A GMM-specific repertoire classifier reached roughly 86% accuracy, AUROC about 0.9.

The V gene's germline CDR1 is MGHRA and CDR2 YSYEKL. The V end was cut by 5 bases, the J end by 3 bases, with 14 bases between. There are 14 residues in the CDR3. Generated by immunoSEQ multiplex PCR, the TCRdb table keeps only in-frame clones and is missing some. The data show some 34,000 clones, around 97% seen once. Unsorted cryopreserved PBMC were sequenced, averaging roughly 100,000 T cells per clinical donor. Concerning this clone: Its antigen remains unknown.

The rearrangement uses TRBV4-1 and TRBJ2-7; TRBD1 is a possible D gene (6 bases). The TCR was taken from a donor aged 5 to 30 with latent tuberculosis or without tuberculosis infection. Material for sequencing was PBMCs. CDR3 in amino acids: CASSSIPDSYEQYF. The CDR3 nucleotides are TGCGCCAGCAGCTCTATCCCGGACAGCTACGAGCAGTACTTC.